These T cell receptor beta chains were read from a single sample in a study of T cell changes during pregnancy in multiple sclerosis. TCRdb's table, derived via immunoSEQ multiplex PCR, lists solely in-frame clones and lacks some. Among about 100,000 clones listed, 92% were seen once. The source material was peripheral blood, sampled after pregnancy. All receptors derive from a female donor with multiple sclerosis, enrolled in a pregnancy study. Each CDR3 is given without its conserved first and last residue. Size values are once, few and many counts, or a class for expanded clones, and some rows have none.

abundance: once
j_gene: TRBJ2-7
v_gene: TRBV7-2
CDR3aa: ASSYDRVRAIHEQY

abundance: few
j_gene: TRBJ2-7
v_gene: TRBV19
CDR3aa: ASSRDSAYEQY

abundance: once
j_gene: TRBJ2-1
v_gene: TRBV4-3
CDR3aa: ASSQRGGAYNEQF

abundance: once
j_gene: TRBJ2-2
v_gene: TRBV11-1
CDR3aa: ASSITIWGGIRTGELF

abundance: .
j_gene: TRBJ1-5
v_gene: TRBV30
CDR3aa: AWSRGRGNQPQH

abundance: .
j_gene: TRBJ2-7
v_gene: TRBV5-5
CDR3aa: ASSFPNRPYEQY

abundance: .
j_gene: TRBJ2-2
v_gene: TRBV7-2
CDR3aa: ASSLVPGQPNTGELF

abundance: .
j_gene: TRBJ1-5
v_gene: TRBV19
CDR3aa: ASSRGIRDRINQPQH

abundance: .
j_gene: TRBJ1-2
v_gene: TRBV28
CDR3aa: ASNTGGVGYT

abundance: .
j_gene: TRBJ2-7
v_gene: TRBV6-1
CDR3aa: ASSEKEGAGDEQY

abundance: .
j_gene: TRBJ2-2
v_gene: TRBV2
CDR3aa: ASSLTGVGGELF

abundance: once
j_gene: TRBJ2-5
v_gene: TRBV11-2
CDR3aa: ASSLYGASGETQY

abundance: .
j_gene: TRBJ2-7
v_gene: TRBV6-1
CDR3aa: ATAPGGSGSYEQY

abundance: few
j_gene: TRBJ2-3
v_gene: TRBV14
CDR3aa: ASSHRLAGSVDTQY

abundance: .
j_gene: TRBJ1-6
v_gene: TRBV15
CDR3aa: ATSRATETGNLH

abundance: .
j_gene: TRBJ2-5
v_gene: TRBV19
CDR3aa: ASSIGDRGGETQY

abundance: .
j_gene: TRBJ1-3
v_gene: TRBV6-5
CDR3aa: ASSYSAGKVNTIY

abundance: .
j_gene: TRBJ1-4
v_gene: TRBV6-1
CDR3aa: ASKDRDLEKLF

abundance: .
j_gene: TRBJ2-1
v_gene: TRBV11-3
CDR3aa: ASTEDGSPGNEQF

abundance: .
j_gene: TRBJ2-2
v_gene: TRBV5-1
CDR3aa: ASSLSGTGELF

abundance: .
j_gene: TRBJ2-5
v_gene: TRBV5-8
CDR3aa: ASSPGQGEETQY

abundance: .
j_gene: TRBJ1-3
v_gene: TRBV4-2
CDR3aa: ASSLYRGEGNTIY

abundance: few
j_gene: TRBJ2-5
v_gene: TRBV19
CDR3aa: ASSNRQVQETQY

abundance: .
j_gene: TRBJ1-3
v_gene: TRBV6-1
CDR3aa: ASSDAAAGNTIY

abundance: .
j_gene: TRBJ2-1
v_gene: TRBV9
CDR3aa: ASSVEGEEDEQF

abundance: .
j_gene: TRBJ2-1
v_gene: TRBV5-1
CDR3aa: ASSPGLAGSNEQF

abundance: .
j_gene: TRBJ1-1
v_gene: TRBV5-8
CDR3aa: ASRKTGRDTEAF

abundance: .
j_gene: TRBJ2-7
v_gene: TRBV5-1
CDR3aa: ASSLGTGEQY

abundance: once
j_gene: TRBJ1-1
v_gene: TRBV15
CDR3aa: ATSAPGAANTEAF

abundance: once
j_gene: TRBJ1-4
v_gene: TRBV6-5
CDR3aa: ASRRKNEKLF

abundance: .
j_gene: TRBJ1-1
v_gene: TRBV19
CDR3aa: ASSSRVSTEAF

abundance: .
j_gene: TRBJ1-2
v_gene: TRBV29-1
CDR3aa: SVDGGLNYGYT